Listed below are T cell receptor beta chains from one sample, sequenced in a study of control samples from healthy donors and cancer patients. Using immunoSEQ multiplex PCR, the repertoire was profiled, and TCRdb retains in-frame clones only, with some absent. The sample has 35,000 to 45,000 clones; 70% to 90% are singletons. Material: blood. The receptors come from a man between 60 and 70 years old in good health. CDR3s include the opening cysteine and the closing phenylalanine or tryptophan. The D gene is left open where the match is weak. Rows may omit the clone size; those that give it use once, few, many or a size class.

CDR3nt: TGTGCCAGCAGCCAAGATACCATCCAAGAGACCCAGTACTTC
CDR3aa: CASSQDTIQETQYF
v_gene: TRBV14
abundance: NA
j_gene: TRBJ2-5
d_gene: NA

CDR3nt: TGTGCCAGTAGTGCCGGACGGGCGGTAGGGGGGGGCTACACCTTC
CDR3aa: CASSAGRAVGGGYTF
v_gene: TRBV19
abundance: NA
j_gene: TRBJ1-2
d_gene: NA

CDR3nt: TGCGCCAGCAGCTTGTTAGGGTCTCACACTGAAGCTTTCTTT
CDR3aa: CASSLLGSHTEAFF
v_gene: TRBV5-1
abundance: NA
j_gene: TRBJ1-1
d_gene: NA

CDR3nt: TGTGCCAGCAGTTCCAGGGGGCGCGGAACTAATGAAAAACTGTTTTTT
CDR3aa: CASSSRGRGTNEKLFF
v_gene: TRBV6-5
abundance: NA
j_gene: TRBJ1-4
d_gene: TRBD1

CDR3nt: TGTGCCAGCAGCTTGGGGTCGAGGAGGCACACCGGGGAGCTGTTTTTT
CDR3aa: CASSLGSRRHTGELFF
v_gene: TRBV5-6
abundance: NA
j_gene: TRBJ2-2
d_gene: NA

CDR3nt: TGTGCCAGCTCACCTCGGAAGGGGGGAGATAATTCACCCCTCCACTTT
CDR3aa: CASSPRKGGDNSPLHF
v_gene: TRBV18
abundance: NA
j_gene: TRBJ1-6
d_gene: NA

CDR3nt: TGTGCCAGCAGCTTTGTGGACAGGCCAAATCAGCCCCAGCATTTT
CDR3aa: CASSFVDRPNQPQHF
v_gene: TRBV7-2
abundance: NA
j_gene: TRBJ1-5
d_gene: TRBD1

CDR3nt: TGTGCCTGGAGCCCCGGGGCAGGGGAGACAGATACGCAGTATTTT
CDR3aa: CAWSPGAGETDTQYF
v_gene: TRBV30
abundance: few
j_gene: TRBJ2-3
d_gene: NA

CDR3nt: TGTGCCACCTTGACAGGACTGAACACCGGGGAGCTGTTTTTT
CDR3aa: CATLTGLNTGELFF
v_gene: TRBV28
abundance: NA
j_gene: TRBJ2-2
d_gene: NA

CDR3nt: TGCGCCAGCAGCCAAGGCAGGTCGGCTAACTATGGCTACACCTTC
CDR3aa: CASSQGRSANYGYTF
v_gene: TRBV4-3
abundance: many
j_gene: TRBJ1-2
d_gene: NA

CDR3nt: TGTGCCAGCAGCCTCACCAGCACTGAAGCTTTCTTT
CDR3aa: CASSLTSTEAFF
v_gene: TRBV12-1
abundance: NA
j_gene: TRBJ1-1
d_gene: NA

CDR3nt: TGTGCCAGCAGTATGGGGGGGGCCAAAAACATTCAGTACTTC
CDR3aa: CASSMGGAKNIQYF
v_gene: TRBV7-2
abundance: NA
j_gene: TRBJ2-4
d_gene: TRBD2

CDR3nt: TGTGCCAGCATTCCCGAACAGGGGCGCCGTCTGGACGAGCAGTACTTC
CDR3aa: CASIPEQGRRLDEQYF
v_gene: TRBV2
abundance: NA
j_gene: TRBJ2-7
d_gene: TRBD1

CDR3nt: TGTGCCAGCAGCCCTGACAGTGTAGTACAGACCCAGTACTTC
CDR3aa: CASSPDSVVQTQYF
v_gene: TRBV3-1/TRBV3-2
abundance: few
j_gene: TRBJ2-5
d_gene: NA

CDR3nt: TGTGCCAGCAGTGGAAGCGGGGTAGGTTATGGCTACACCTTC
CDR3aa: CASSGSGVGYGYTF
v_gene: TRBV5-6
abundance: NA
j_gene: TRBJ1-2
d_gene: NA

CDR3nt: TGCAGTGCTCGCGCTTACAATGAGCAGTTCTTC
CDR3aa: CSARAYNEQFF
v_gene: TRBV20-1
abundance: NA
j_gene: TRBJ2-1
d_gene: NA

CDR3nt: TGTGCCAGCAGCTTGGCCTCTGTGCCCCGAGGGGGCACAGATACGCAGTATTTT
CDR3aa: CASSLASVPRGGTDTQYF
v_gene: TRBV5-8
abundance: NA
j_gene: TRBJ2-3
d_gene: NA

CDR3nt: TGTGCCAGCAGCCCCCGGTTCCAAGAGACCCAGTACTTC
CDR3aa: CASSPRFQETQYF
v_gene: TRBV6-5
abundance: NA
j_gene: TRBJ2-5
d_gene: NA

CDR3nt: TGTGCCAGCAGCTCCCTCGACGAGCGTGGAGAAAAACTGTTTTTT
CDR3aa: CASSSLDERGEKLFF
v_gene: TRBV7-2
abundance: NA
j_gene: TRBJ1-4
d_gene: NA

CDR3nt: TGTGCCACCAGCAGCGGGACAGCTTCTACCCAGCCCCAGCATTTT
CDR3aa: CATSSGTASTQPQHF
v_gene: TRBV15
abundance: NA
j_gene: TRBJ1-5
d_gene: TRBD1

CDR3nt: TGTGCCTGGAGAGCACCCGGGACAGGGGCAGGAGGCTACACCTTC
CDR3aa: CAWRAPGTGAGGYTF
v_gene: TRBV30
abundance: NA
j_gene: TRBJ1-2
d_gene: TRBD1

CDR3nt: TGTGCCAGCAGCTTGGTCGGGCAGTCGAACACCGGGGAGCTGTTTTTT
CDR3aa: CASSLVGQSNTGELFF
v_gene: TRBV5-6
abundance: NA
j_gene: TRBJ2-2
d_gene: NA

CDR3nt: TGTGCCAGCAGCGGGACAATCGGAAACACCATATATTTT
CDR3aa: CASSGTIGNTIYF
v_gene: TRBV9
abundance: NA
j_gene: TRBJ1-3
d_gene: NA

CDR3nt: TGTGCCAGCAGCCAACGACAGGTCTCCTACGAGCAGTACTTC
CDR3aa: CASSQRQVSYEQYF
v_gene: TRBV3-1/TRBV3-2
abundance: NA
j_gene: TRBJ2-7
d_gene: NA

CDR3nt: TGTGCCAGCAGCCAAAGCCGGGGGATTGACACTGAAGCTTTCTTT
CDR3aa: CASSQSRGIDTEAFF
v_gene: TRBV3-1/TRBV3-2
abundance: NA
j_gene: TRBJ1-1
d_gene: NA

CDR3nt: TGCGCCAGCACCGGGGAGAACTATGGCTACACCTTC
CDR3aa: CASTGENYGYTF
v_gene: TRBV5-1
abundance: NA
j_gene: TRBJ1-2
d_gene: NA

CDR3nt: TGCGCCAGCAGCGGCACAGGGTTGGAGAATTCACCCCTCCACTTT
CDR3aa: CASSGTGLENSPLHF
v_gene: TRBV5-1
abundance: NA
j_gene: TRBJ1-6
d_gene: NA

CDR3nt: TGCAGCGTTGGACAGGGGTGGGAAAAACTGTTTTTT
CDR3aa: CSVGQGWEKLFF
v_gene: TRBV29-1
abundance: NA
j_gene: TRBJ1-4
d_gene: TRBD1

CDR3nt: TGTGCCAGCAGCTTAGGGACGGGTAGGGGAAACACCATATATTTT
CDR3aa: CASSLGTGRGNTIYF
v_gene: TRBV7-9
abundance: NA
j_gene: TRBJ1-3
d_gene: NA

CDR3nt: TGTGCCACCAGCAGGGACAGGGGTGCTGGCTACACCTTC
CDR3aa: CATSRDRGAGYTF
v_gene: TRBV15
abundance: NA
j_gene: TRBJ1-2
d_gene: TRBD1

CDR3nt: TGCGCCAGCAGCCAAGATTTGGGTGTCGGCGCGGGGTGGGCAGATACGCAGTATTTT
CDR3aa: CASSQDLGVGAGWADTQYF
v_gene: TRBV4-3
abundance: NA
j_gene: TRBJ2-3
d_gene: NA

CDR3nt: TGTGCCAGCAGCCCCCTGGAGACCCAGTACTTC
CDR3aa: CASSPLETQYF
v_gene: TRBV7-9
abundance: few
j_gene: TRBJ2-5
d_gene: NA

CDR3nt: TGCGCCAGCAGCCAAGAAACGGGAAGGACGGCTTTCTTT
CDR3aa: CASSQETGRTAFF
v_gene: TRBV4-3
abundance: NA
j_gene: TRBJ1-1
d_gene: NA

CDR3nt: TGTGCCAGCAGTTTATCGGGGGGAGGGTACGAGCAGTACTTC
CDR3aa: CASSLSGGGYEQYF
v_gene: TRBV27
abundance: NA
j_gene: TRBJ2-7
d_gene: TRBD2

CDR3nt: TGTGCCACGCGGACTAGCGGGGGGGAAGGCCATGAGCAGTTCTTC
CDR3aa: CATRTSGGEGHEQFF
v_gene: TRBV10-3
abundance: NA
j_gene: TRBJ2-1
d_gene: TRBD2

CDR3nt: TGTGCCAGCTCACCAACACCCTACAATGAGCAGTTCTTC
CDR3aa: CASSPTPYNEQFF
v_gene: TRBV18
abundance: NA
j_gene: TRBJ2-1
d_gene: NA

CDR3nt: TGTGCCTGGAGTGTAGGGGTGAACACTGAAGCTTTCTTT
CDR3aa: CAWSVGVNTEAFF
v_gene: TRBV30
abundance: NA
j_gene: TRBJ1-1
d_gene: NA

CDR3nt: TGTGCCAGCAGCCAATGGTCCGAACAACGCTACAATGAGCAGTTCTTC
CDR3aa: CASSQWSEQRYNEQFF
v_gene: TRBV3-1/TRBV3-2
abundance: NA
j_gene: TRBJ2-1
d_gene: NA

CDR3nt: TGCAGTGCTAGTCTTTTACCCCTTACGGGACAGCGAGGAGCTTTCTTT
CDR3aa: CSASLLPLTGQRGAFF
v_gene: TRBV20-1
abundance: few
j_gene: TRBJ1-1
d_gene: TRBD1

CDR3nt: TGTGCCAGCACCGTCTTCATGAACACTGAAGCTTTCTTT
CDR3aa: CASTVFMNTEAFF
v_gene: TRBV2
abundance: NA
j_gene: TRBJ1-1
d_gene: NA

CDR3nt: TGTGCCAGCAGCCATACGACAGGGGCCTACTACGAGCAGTACTTC
CDR3aa: CASSHTTGAYYEQYF
v_gene: TRBV7-9
abundance: NA
j_gene: TRBJ2-7
d_gene: TRBD1

CDR3nt: TGTGCCAGCCTCCGGGACAGGGGGCTCAATTCACCCCTCCACTTT
CDR3aa: CASLRDRGLNSPLHF
v_gene: TRBV19
abundance: NA
j_gene: TRBJ1-6
d_gene: TRBD1

CDR3nt: TGTGCCAGCAGCTTTGGCGAGAGTGAAGCTTTCTTT
CDR3aa: CASSFGESEAFF
v_gene: TRBV7-9
abundance: NA
j_gene: TRBJ1-1
d_gene: NA

CDR3nt: TGTGCCTGGAGTACATTAGCGGGGGGGACCAAATACGGGCAGTTCTTC
CDR3aa: CAWSTLAGGTKYGQFF
v_gene: TRBV30
abundance: few
j_gene: TRBJ2-1
d_gene: TRBD2

CDR3nt: TGTGCCAGCAGTTCGGGTCAGGGAGGGGGATACACTGAAGCTTTCTTT
CDR3aa: CASSSGQGGGYTEAFF
v_gene: TRBV3-1/TRBV3-2
abundance: NA
j_gene: TRBJ1-1
d_gene: NA

CDR3nt: TGTGCCAGCAGCTCCCGACAGGGTTCCTACGAGCAGTACTTC
CDR3aa: CASSSRQGSYEQYF
v_gene: TRBV5-4
abundance: NA
j_gene: TRBJ2-7
d_gene: TRBD1

CDR3nt: TGTGCCAGTAGTCTTACAGGGGGCTCAGGCGGCTACACCTTC
CDR3aa: CASSLTGGSGGYTF
v_gene: TRBV19
abundance: NA
j_gene: TRBJ1-2
d_gene: TRBD1

CDR3nt: TGTGCCAGCAGCTTAGAGGCGGCCGGCGAGGGATATGGCTACACCTTC
CDR3aa: CASSLEAAGEGYGYTF
v_gene: TRBV7-9
abundance: NA
j_gene: TRBJ1-2
d_gene: NA

CDR3nt: TGTGCCAGCAGCTGGGACTTCCGACGGCCAGATACGCAGTATTTT
CDR3aa: CASSWDFRRPDTQYF
v_gene: TRBV7-8
abundance: NA
j_gene: TRBJ2-3
d_gene: NA

CDR3nt: TGTGCCAGCAGTTCGGGGGGTAGCGGTGAGACCCAGTACTTC
CDR3aa: CASSSGGSGETQYF
v_gene: TRBV7-2
abundance: NA
j_gene: TRBJ2-5
d_gene: TRBD2

CDR3nt: TGTGCCAGCAGCTTAAGAGGGAATCTCTACAATGAGCAGTTCTTC
CDR3aa: CASSLRGNLYNEQFF
v_gene: TRBV7-9
abundance: NA
j_gene: TRBJ2-1
d_gene: NA

CDR3nt: TGCGCCAGCAGGGGAGTTACTAGCGGGAACACCGGGGAGCTGTTTTTT
CDR3aa: CASRGVTSGNTGELFF
v_gene: TRBV5-1
abundance: NA
j_gene: TRBJ2-2
d_gene: TRBD2

CDR3nt: TGTGCCAGCAGTTACTGGGGGGCGCGGAGCTCCTACGAGCAGTACTTC
CDR3aa: CASSYWGARSSYEQYF
v_gene: TRBV6-2/TRBV6-3
abundance: NA
j_gene: TRBJ2-7
d_gene: NA

CDR3nt: TGTGCCATCAGTGAGACAGGAAACATTCAGTACTTC
CDR3aa: CAISETGNIQYF
v_gene: TRBV10-3
abundance: NA
j_gene: TRBJ2-4
d_gene: NA

CDR3nt: TGTGCCAGCAGCTTAGCAGGTGGCTACACCTTC
CDR3aa: CASSLAGGYTF
v_gene: TRBV7-6
abundance: NA
j_gene: TRBJ1-2
d_gene: NA

CDR3nt: TGTGCCAGCAGTCTAGGACAGGGGGCTACGAATGAGCAGTTCTTC
CDR3aa: CASSLGQGATNEQFF
v_gene: TRBV28
abundance: NA
j_gene: TRBJ2-1
d_gene: TRBD1

CDR3nt: TGTGCCAGCAGCTTAGATTGGGTTCAGGGAGGGGGCAAAAACATTCAGTACTTC
CDR3aa: CASSLDWVQGGGKNIQYF
v_gene: TRBV7-2
abundance: NA
j_gene: TRBJ2-4
d_gene: NA

CDR3nt: TGTGCCAGCAGGTACCAGGGAGGCCAGCCCCAGCATTTT
CDR3aa: CASRYQGGQPQHF
v_gene: TRBV12-3/TRBV12-4
abundance: NA
j_gene: TRBJ1-5
d_gene: NA